This T cell receptor beta chain was observed in a study of beta chain features in type 1 diabetes. Study summary: Healthy donors resembled patients in age, gender and cell yields.

This clone was observed a handful of times. Its antigen is not known. Overall study results and limits: Junctions at VDJ sites from type 1 diabetes patients had fewer insertions and more deletions. Shorter TCRB CDR3s, moderately but significantly so, were found in Type 1 diabetes patients in all four CD4+ subsets.

The investigators reverse transcribed all of the isolated RNA, so they sequenced expressed TCRB transcripts. The data were produced by immunoSEQ multiplex PCR, yet TCRdb's version contains in-frame clones alone and is incomplete. Of some 330,000 clones in the sample, approximately 9.9% were seen once. The CDR3 runs to 18 residues. Germline loops: CDR1 MNHEY, CDR2 SMNVEV (reference sequence). V lost 8 bases, J lost 1 base, and 26 bases lay in between. The rearrangement joins TRBV27 to TRBJ1-2; tentatively, D is TRBD1 (6 bases). Sequenced sample: naive CD4+ T cells from blood. This TCR derives from a woman in her twenties or thirties in good health. The CDR3 nucleotides read TGTGCCAGCTCTAAGCACGGACAGATCCTGCCCGTTAACTATGGCTACACCTTC. As protein: CASSKHGQILPVNYGYTF.